This TCR beta chain appears in the sequencing data of a study of blood T cell repertoires in COVID-19. Study at large: Samples of COVID-19 (acute and convalescent) were obtained from the United States, Italy and Spain. PBMCs, B-cell-depleted T cells, or T cells provided the cDNA or gDNA that made up the material.

Per the authors' pipeline: Nucleated cell counts were estimated from reference gene primer amplification. The protocol was immunoSEQ multiplex PCR, while the TCRdb copy is restricted to in-frame clones and leaves out a portion. V, J and clone size derive from that table, while D and trimming were established from the DNA sequence. The sample has more than 150,000 clones, roughly four fifths seen once; the top ten hold 12%. Deletions cut 0 bases from V and 0 bases from J, with 9 bases between. This CDR3 comprises 16 residues. Germline V gene data show CDR1 as KGHSY and CDR2 as FQNENV. Enrollees, about 18 to 89 years old, lived in 20 to 25 US areas.

This TCR was sampled from a man in his forties who had recovered from COVID-19. Sequencing was carried out using PBMCs or T cells enriched from blood (not recorded which). V is TRBV16 and J is TRBJ1-3; D might be TRBD1 (5 bases). The CDR3 DNA sequence: TGTGCCAGCAGCCAATCGGGCAGGGTCTCTGGAAACACCATATATTTT. Translation: CASSQSGRVSGNTIYF.